The next 25 T cell receptor beta chains were all read from a single sample in a study of T cell changes during pregnancy in multiple sclerosis. The table came from immunoSEQ multiplex PCR; TCRdb's copy has only in-frame clones and leaves some out. There are 60,000 to 65,000 clones in the sample; approximately 90% occur only once, and roughly 2.3% lies in the top ten. The material was peripheral blood, obtained in the first trimester of pregnancy. The receptors stem from a female donor with multiple sclerosis, enrolled in a pregnancy study.

CDR3 in DNA: TGTGCCAGCAGCTACGGTACTAGCGGGACCTACAATGAGCAGTTCTTC. Its translation: CASSYGTSGTYNEQFF. The chain links TRBV11-2 to TRBJ2-1; 10 positions match TRBD2. V was clipped by 4 bases and J by 2 bases; unmatched bases: 5. Germline values: CDR1 SGHAT, CDR2 FQNNGV. CDR3 length: 16 residues.

This chain joins TRBV27 and TRBJ1-1; TRBD1 is a possible D gene (6 bases). This CDR3 comprises 16 residues. V lost 6 bases, J lost 2 bases, and 19 bases lay in between. Germline V gene sequence: CDR1 MNHEY, CDR2 SMNVEV (reference sequence). The CDR3 region is CASRNSFGTPNTEAFF. The CDR3 DNA reads TGTGCCAGCAGAAATAGTTTCGGGACACCTAACACTGAAGCTTTCTTT.

The rearrangement links TRBV14 to TRBJ2-2; TRBD2 matches at 12 bases. CDR3 length equals 17 residues. Germline CDR1 reads SGHDN; CDR2 reads FVKESK. Unmatched junction bases numbered 5, after V lost 2 bases and J lost 4 bases. This CDR3 reads CASSQSTSGRFTGELFF. CDR3 DNA sequence: TGTGCCAGCAGCCAATCAACTAGCGGGAGGTTCACCGGGGAGCTGTTTTTT.

In DNA form, the CDR3 reads TGTGCCAGCAGAGGAAATCGGGGACAGGGGGCGAGGGGGGCCAACGTCCTGACTTTC. This translates into CASRGNRGQGARGANVLTF. This chain joins TRBV27 and TRBJ2-6, with TRBD1 identical over 12 bases. V trimming: 6 bases; J trimming: 4 bases; junction bases outside the gene matches: 13. The CDR3 runs to 19 residues. Germline V gene data show CDR1 as MNHEY and CDR2 as SMNVEV (reference sequence).

This clone was detected only a few times. This chain joins TRBV5-1 and TRBJ2-7; TRBD2 matches at 11 bases. Germline trimming cut 4 bases from V and 1 base from J; bases unmatched to any gene: 4. Germline V lookup: CDR1 SGHRS, CDR2 YFSETQ. The CDR3 length is 15 residues. The CDR3: CASSPRLAGSYEQYF. DNA of the CDR3: TGCGCCAGCAGCCCCCGACTAGCGGGGTCCTACGAGCAGTACTTC.

The chain recombines TRBV27 with TRBJ1-2, with 7 bases aligning to TRBD1. V lost 9 bases, J lost 6 bases, and 1 base stayed unmatched. The CDR3 consists of 10 residues. Germline V gene sequence: CDR1 MNHEY, CDR2 SMNVEV (reference sequence). Here the CDR3 reads CARQGNGYTF. The CDR3 DNA sequence: TGTGCCAGACAGGGGAATGGCTACACCTTC.

This clone was picked up one time. The genes are TRBV2 and TRBJ2-1; 9 nucleotides align to TRBD2. CDR3 length: 14 amino acids. V lost 5 bases, J lost 9 bases, and 8 bases stayed unmatched. Per germline, CDR1 SNHLY and CDR2 FYNNEI. The CDR3 loop reads CASSTPGLASEQFF. The CDR3 bases are TGTGCCAGCAGTACCCCGGGACTAGCATCTGAGCAGTTCTTC.

V gene TRBV5-5 combines with J gene TRBJ1-3; 10 nucleotides match TRBD1. Trimming at V came to 3 bases and at J to 3 bases, leaving 3 bases not matched to a gene. The germline CDR1 and CDR2 sequences are SGHKS and YYEKEE (reference sequence). CDR3 length: 15 amino acids. The CDR3 sequence is CASSWGQGSGNTIYF. CDR3 bases: TGTGCCAGCAGCTGGGGACAGGGGAGTGGAAACACCATATATTTT.

The chain joins TRBV19 to TRBJ1-1; 7 bases agree with TRBD1. Trimming took 5 bases from V and 3 from J; bases not matched to a gene: 3. This CDR3 comprises 13 residues. CDR1 is LNHDA, CDR2 SQIVND, per germline (reference sequence). DNA of the CDR3: TGTGCCAGTAGTTCCACAGGGGACACTGAAGCTTTCTTT. Translation: CASSSTGDTEAFF.

The J gene is TRBJ2-5, the V gene TRBV28; 7 bases are shared with TRBD1. This CDR3 comprises 13 residues. In germline, CDR1 is MDHEN, CDR2 SYDVKM. J gave up 0 bases and V 7 bases, and 2 bases lay outside the gene matches. CDR3 protein: CASKGQNQETQYF. The CDR3 nucleotides are TGTGCCAGCAAGGGACAGAACCAAGAGACCCAGTACTTC.

The chain is built from TRBV19 and TRBJ1-2; a weak D match, TRBD1 (6 bases). The germline V gene encodes CDR1 LNHDA and CDR2 SQIVND (reference sequence). Trimming shortened V by 7 bases and J by 4 bases, and 16 bases separated the two germline ends. The CDR3 has 14 residues. CDR3 in amino acids: CASTTGTSPYGYTF. CDR3 nucleotide sequence: TGTGCCAGTACAACAGGGACAAGCCCCTATGGCTACACCTTC. The variable domain in full, with the rest retrieved from reference TRBV19 and TRBJ1-2, is DGGITQSPKYLFRKEGQNVTLSCEQNLNHDAMYWYRQDPGQGLRLIYYSQIVNDFQKGDIAEGYSVSREKKESFPLTVTSAQKNPTAFYLCASTTGTSPYGYTFGSGTRLTVV.

This clone has only one observation. The rearrangement uses TRBV5-1 and TRBJ1-4; D possibly corresponds to TRBD1 (5 bases). There are 14 residues in the CDR3. The germline V gene has CDR1 SGHRS and CDR2 YFSETQ. Trimming took 5 bases from V and 5 from J, leaving 13 bases between them. The CDR3 nucleotides are TGCGCCAGCAGTAAGGAGACAGTGAATGAAAAACTGTTTTTT. Amino acid sequence: CASSKETVNEKLFF.

V and J are TRBV25-1 and TRBJ2-1; 7 nucleotides line up with TRBD2. The CDR3 spans 15 residues. Germline CDR1 and CDR2: MGHDK and SYGVNS. The V segment lost 3 bases and the J segment 7 bases; nucleotides outside the gene matches: 9. The DNA for the CDR3 is TGTGCCAGCAGTGATTTCGAACTAGCGAGGAATGAGCAGTTCTTC. Amino acids: CASSDFELARNEQFF.

The chain combines TRBV15 with TRBJ2-1; the match to TRBD2 covers 9 bases. Germline V gives CDR1 LNHNV, CDR2 YYDKDF (reference sequence). The CDR3 contains 15 residues. J gave up 5 bases and V 3 bases, and 5 bases lay outside the gene matches. The CDR3 coding sequence is TGTGCCACCAGCAGCTGGGCGGGAGGGAACAATGAGCAGTTCTTC. It specifies CATSSWAGGNNEQFF.

This chain connects TRBV19 to TRBJ2-6, with a weak D call TRBD1 (5 bases). CDR3 length: 15 amino acids. The germline V gene encodes CDR1 LNHDA and CDR2 SQIVND (reference sequence). V lost 1 base to trimming and J lost 3 bases, with 7 bases between them. The DNA of the CDR3 is TGTGCCAGTAGTATAGGTCAGGGTGGGGCCAACGTCCTGACTTTC. Amino acid sequence: CASSIGQGGANVLTF.

This chain joins TRBV13 and TRBJ2-7, with 7 bases fitting TRBD1. Germline loops: CDR1 PRHDT, CDR2 FYEKMQ (reference sequence). The CDR3 loop spans 14 amino acids. V lost 4 bases, J lost 8 bases, and 11 bases stayed unmatched. The chain's CDR3 is CASSSITKGQQQYF. CDR3 nucleotide sequence: TGTGCCAGCAGCTCTATCACGAAGGGACAGCAGCAGTACTTC.

In regard to this clone: One end of the junction does not line up with germline, which may come from a read error. The chain combines TRBV14 with TRBJ1-2; D is possibly TRBD1 (5 bases). Per germline, CDR1 SGHDN and CDR2 FVKESK. CDR3 size: 16 residues. Here the CDR3 DNA reads TGTGCCAGCAGCCAAGGCTACGGGGGAGGTAACGATGGCTACACCTTC. Protein: CASSQGYGGGNDGYTF.

This chain uses TRBV15 with TRBJ1-3; D might be TRBD1 (5 bases). The CDR3 totals 16 residues. The ends were cut back, 3 bases at V and 8 bases at J, with 20 bases in the middle. Germline CDR1 is LNHNV and CDR2 is YYDKDF (reference sequence). The CDR3 bases are TGTGCCACCAGCAGTGAACGGGACTTTCTGGGTGACACCATATATTTT. It yields the protein CATSSERDFLGDTIYF.

The chain joins TRBV19 to TRBJ2-3, with a tentative D call TRBD1 (5 bases). The ends were cut back, 3 bases at V and 3 bases at J, with 7 bases in the middle. The germline CDR1 and CDR2 sequences are LNHDA and SQIVND (reference sequence). The CDR3 spans 13 residues. In DNA form, the CDR3 reads TGTGCCAGTAGTATGCAGGGAACAGATACGCAGTATTTT. Translation gives CASSMQGTDTQYF.

The chain is built from TRBV6-4 and TRBJ1-1; D not resolved. The germline gives CDR1 MRHNA, CDR2 SNTAGT. The CDR3 is made up of 13 amino acids. V lost 5 bases to trimming and J lost 0 bases, with 7 bases between them. In DNA, the CDR3 is TGTGCCAGCAGTTCGGGAATGAACACTGAAGCTTTCTTT. It codes for CASSSGMNTEAFF.

This chain uses TRBV9 with TRBJ2-5; TRBD1 might be the D (5 bases). This CDR3 has 17 amino acids. The germline V gene encodes CDR1 SGDLS and CDR2 YYNGEE. Trimming pared 2 bases from V and 2 bases from J, leaving 19 bases between. Here the CDR3 DNA reads TGTGCCAGCAGCGTGACAGCTTCGTATACTCAGCAAGAGACCCAGTACTTC. It is translated as CASSVTASYTQQETQYF.

This clone was seen a handful of times. The V gene is TRBV30, the J gene TRBJ1-1; no clear D. Germline V CDR1 and CDR2: GTSNPN, SVGIG (reference sequence). The V end lost 7 bases, the J end lost 0 bases, and 6 bases lay between the germline ends. This CDR3 is built from 11 residues. Here the CDR3 DNA reads TGTGCCTCCAAATTGAACACTGAAGCTTTCTTT. This encodes CASKLNTEAFF.

The genes are TRBV4-3 and TRBJ2-7; a weak D match, TRBD2 (6 bases). CDR1 is LGHNA, CDR2 YSLEER, per germline. The CDR3 contains 17 residues. Trimming stripped 0 bases from V and 0 bases from J, with 15 bases between. CDR3 bases: TGCGCCAGCAGCCAAGATGTGGGACTCGTCAGCTCCTACGAGCAGTACTTC. It specifies CASSQDVGLVSSYEQYF.

This rearrangement joins TRBV14 to TRBJ2-4, with 7 positions matching TRBD2. Per germline, CDR1 SGHDN and CDR2 FVKESK. Trimming at V came to 3 bases and at J to 2 bases, leaving 7 bases not matched to a gene. This CDR3 has 16 residues. The DNA of the CDR3 is TGTGCCAGCAGCCAGGGGCGGGAGCGGTCCAAAAACATTCAGTACTTC. This translates into CASSQGRERSKNIQYF.

The J gene is TRBJ1-3, the V gene TRBV6-6; D remains ambiguous. The V and J ends lost 6 bases and 0 bases respectively, with 6 bases between them. The germline gives CDR1 MNHNY, CDR2 SVGAGI (reference sequence). The CDR3 runs to 13 residues. CDR3 sequence: CASSTNSGNTIYF. The DNA for the CDR3 is TGTGCCAGCAGCACAAACTCTGGAAACACCATATATTTT.